The sequence of this T cell receptor (beta chain) was determined in a study of T cell repertoires in cytomegalovirus infection. Study summary: Both recently identified HLA-C-restricted and well-studied HLA-B-restricted CMV epitopes were used in the study. Indications of both CMV infection and matching HLA type were provided by public TCR beta signatures. Study-wide points: The response measured ex vivo was dominated by TCR beta clonotypes (HLA-C-restricted and CMV-specific).

The CDR3 spans 15 residues. Germline V gene data show CDR1 as SQVTM and CDR2 as ANQGSEA. Trimming cost V 4 bases and J 4 bases; bases outside gene matches: 9. TCRdb re-analysed the reads in MiXCR, keeping a single row per CDR3 protein. The repertoire has a few hundred thousand distinct CDR3 sequences, about 40% of them found once; the top ten carry around 50%. For this clonotype: Its specificity is not known.

V is TRBV29-1 and J is TRBJ2-3; 9 bases are shared with TRBD1. Sequenced material: cultured PBMCs, taken from culture after CMV antigen stimulation. This TCR came from a human donor in good health (CMV status not recorded). Some clones in this sample may be carry-over from other donors' samples. CDR3 region: CSVARMGTGSDTQYF. The CDR3 DNA reads as TGCAGCGTTGCGAGGATGGGGACAGGGTCAGATACGCAGTATTTT.